These T cell receptor beta chains were read from a single sample in a study of blood T cell repertoires in COVID-19. Using immunoSEQ multiplex PCR, the repertoire was profiled, and TCRdb retains in-frame clones only, with some absent. The sample shows approximately 51,000 clones, around 86% of them seen only once. Material: peripheral blood. Receptors originate from a man aged 50-59 years with active COVID-19. The CDR3 runs from the conserved cysteine through the conserved F or W. The D gene is left open where the match is weak. Clone size is stated in some rows and not others, as once, few, many or a class when expanded.

j_call v_call d_call cdr3_length clone_size cdr3_aa cdr3_nt
TRBJ2-1 TRBV5-1 TRBD2 16 NA CASSTRLAGVNNEQFF TGCGCCAGCAGCACAAGACTAGCGGGAGTTAACAATGAGCAGTTCTTC
TRBJ1-6 TRBV27 TRBD1 15 NA CASSWAQGANSPLHF TGTGCCAGCAGTTGGGCACAGGGGGCGAATTCACCCCTCCACTTT
TRBJ2-5 TRBV15 NA 12 NA CATSRWQETQYF TGTGCCACCAGCAGATGGCAGGAGACCCAGTACTTC
TRBJ2-7 TRBV12-1 NA 12 NA CASSLSGYEQYF TGTGCCAGCAGCCTCTCAGGCTACGAGCAGTACTTC
TRBJ1-2 TRBV9 NA 14 NA CASSVGSNPYGYTF TGTGCCAGCAGCGTAGGAAGCAACCCCTATGGCTACACCTTC
TRBJ1-1 TRBV19 NA 15 NA CASSSLAGMNTEAFF TGTGCCAGTAGTTCCCTGGCAGGGATGAACACTGAAGCTTTCTTT
TRBJ2-2 TRBV11-2 NA 16 once CASSLRRQSNTGELFF TGTGCCAGCAGCTTAAGGAGGCAGTCGAACACCGGGGAGCTGTTTTTT
TRBJ1-2 TRBV5-6 TRBD1 13 few CASSSLDRAGYTF TGTGCCAGCAGCTCTTTGGACAGGGCGGGCTACACCTTC
TRBJ1-1 TRBV3-1/TRBV3-2 NA 15 NA CASSPWTAMNTEAFF TGTGCCAGCAGCCCGTGGACAGCCATGAACACTGAAGCTTTCTTT
TRBJ2-1 TRBV9 TRBD1 15 NA CASSSSGTGVNEQFF TGTGCCAGCAGCTCCTCCGGGACAGGGGTCAATGAGCAGTTCTTC
TRBJ2-3 TRBV4-2 TRBD2 17 NA CASSQEPSGGLTDTQYF TGTGCCAGCAGCCAAGAACCTAGCGGGGGCCTCACAGATACGCAGTATTTT
TRBJ2-7 TRBV9 NA 14 NA CASSVGGGGYEQYF TGTGCCAGCAGCGTAGGTGGGGGCGGTTACGAGCAGTACTTC
TRBJ2-7 TRBV2 TRBD1 13 NA CASNTGGRNEQYF TGTGCCAGCAACACAGGGGGCAGAAACGAGCAGTACTTC
TRBJ1-2 TRBV6-2/TRBV6-3 NA 11 NA CASSQGIGYTF TGTGCCAGCAGTCAGGGGATCGGCTACACCTTC
TRBJ2-1 TRBV7-2 TRBD2 15 NA CASSLRRGGYNEQFF TGTGCCAGCAGCTTACGGCGGGGGGGCTACAATGAGCAGTTCTTC